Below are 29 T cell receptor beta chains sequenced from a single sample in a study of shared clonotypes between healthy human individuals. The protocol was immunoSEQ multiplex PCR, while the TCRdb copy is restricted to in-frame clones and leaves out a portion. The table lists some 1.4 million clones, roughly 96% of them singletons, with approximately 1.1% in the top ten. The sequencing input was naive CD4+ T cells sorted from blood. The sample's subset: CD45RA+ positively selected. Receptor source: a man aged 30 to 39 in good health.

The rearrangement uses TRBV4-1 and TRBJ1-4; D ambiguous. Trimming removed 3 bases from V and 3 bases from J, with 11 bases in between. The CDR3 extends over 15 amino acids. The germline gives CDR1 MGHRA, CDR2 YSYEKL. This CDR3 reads CASSQTEFSNEKLFF. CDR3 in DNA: TGCGCCAGCAGCCAGACGGAATTCTCTAATGAAAAACTGTTTTTT.

The CDR3 region is CSVAIGQNTDTQYF. In DNA form, the CDR3 reads TGCAGCGTTGCGATAGGACAGAACACAGATACGCAGTATTTT. J is TRBJ2-3 and V is TRBV29-1; perhaps TRBD1 as D (6 bases). CDR3 length: 14 amino acids. Trimming took off 4 bases at V and 2 bases at J, with 13 bases between the two ends. CDR1 is SQVTM and CDR2 is ANQGSEA in the germline V gene.

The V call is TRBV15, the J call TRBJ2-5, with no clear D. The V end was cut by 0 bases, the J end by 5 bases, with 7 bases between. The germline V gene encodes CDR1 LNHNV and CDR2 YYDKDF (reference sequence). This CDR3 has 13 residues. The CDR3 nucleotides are TGTGCCACCAGCAGAGATAAGGCTGAGACCCAGTACTTC. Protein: CATSRDKAETQYF. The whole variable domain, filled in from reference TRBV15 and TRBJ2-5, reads DAMVIQNPRYQVTQFGKPVTLSCSQTLNHNVMYWYQQKSSQAPKLLFHYYDKDFNNEADTPDNFQSRRPNTSFCFLDIRSPGLGDTAMYLCATSRDKAETQYFGPGTRLLVL.

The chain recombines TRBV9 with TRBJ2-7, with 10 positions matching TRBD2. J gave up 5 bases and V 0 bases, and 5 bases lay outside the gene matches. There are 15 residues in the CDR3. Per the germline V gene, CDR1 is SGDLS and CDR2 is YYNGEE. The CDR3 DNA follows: TGTGCCAGCAGCGTAGGGGCTAGCGGGAGTCACGAGCAGTACTTC. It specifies CASSVGASGSHEQYF.

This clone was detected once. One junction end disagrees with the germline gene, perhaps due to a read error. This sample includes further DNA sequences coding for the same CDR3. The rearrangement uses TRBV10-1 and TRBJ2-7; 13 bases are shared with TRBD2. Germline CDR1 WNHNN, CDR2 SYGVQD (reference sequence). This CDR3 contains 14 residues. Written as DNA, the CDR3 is TGTGCCAGCAGTGAGGGACTAGCGGGATACGAGCAGTACTTC. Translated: CASSEGLAGYEQYF.

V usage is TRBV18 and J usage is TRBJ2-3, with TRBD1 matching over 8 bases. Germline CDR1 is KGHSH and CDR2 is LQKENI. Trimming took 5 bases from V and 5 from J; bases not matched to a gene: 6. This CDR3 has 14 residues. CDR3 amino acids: CASSVQGAKDTQYF. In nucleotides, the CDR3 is TGTGCCAGCTCAGTGCAGGGGGCAAAAGATACGCAGTATTTT.

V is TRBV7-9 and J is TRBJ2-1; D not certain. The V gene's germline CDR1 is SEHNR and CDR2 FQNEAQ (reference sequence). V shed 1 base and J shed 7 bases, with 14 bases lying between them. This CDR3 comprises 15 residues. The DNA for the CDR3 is TGTGCCAGCAGCTTAGAGGCTACACTTCGGAATGAGCAGTTCTTC. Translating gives CASSLEATLRNEQFF.

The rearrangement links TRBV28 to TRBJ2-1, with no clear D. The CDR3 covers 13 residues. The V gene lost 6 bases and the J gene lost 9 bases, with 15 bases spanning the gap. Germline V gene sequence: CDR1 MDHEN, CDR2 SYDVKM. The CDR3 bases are TGTGCCAGCAGGCCCTCCCCCGGCCCTGAGCAGTTCTTC. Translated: CASRPSPGPEQFF.

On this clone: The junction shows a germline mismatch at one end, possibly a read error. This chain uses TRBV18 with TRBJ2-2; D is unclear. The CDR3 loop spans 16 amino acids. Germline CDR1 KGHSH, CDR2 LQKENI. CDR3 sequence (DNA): TGTGCCAGCTCTCCACGGCTGGTCGCGAACACCGGGGAGCTGTTTTTT. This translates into CASSPRLVANTGELFF.

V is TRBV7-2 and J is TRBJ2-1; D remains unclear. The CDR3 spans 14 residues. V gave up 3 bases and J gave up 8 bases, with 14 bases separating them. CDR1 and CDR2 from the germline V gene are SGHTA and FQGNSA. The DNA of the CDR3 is TGTGCCAGCAGCTTGCTCCCTCAATGGGATGAGCAGTTCTTC. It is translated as CASSLLPQWDEQFF. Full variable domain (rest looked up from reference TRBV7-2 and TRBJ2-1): GAGVSQSPSNKVTEKGKDVELRCDPISGHTALYWYRQSLGQGLEFLIYFQGNSAPDKSGLPSDRFSAERTGGSVSTLTIQRTQQEDSAVYLCASSLLPQWDEQFFGPGTRLTVL.

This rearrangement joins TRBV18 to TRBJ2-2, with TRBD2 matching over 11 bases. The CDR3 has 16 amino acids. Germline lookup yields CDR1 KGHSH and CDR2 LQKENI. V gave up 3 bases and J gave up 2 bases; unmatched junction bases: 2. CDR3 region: CASSPGLAENTGELFF. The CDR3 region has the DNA TGTGCCAGCTCACCGGGACTAGCGGAAAACACCGGGGAGCTGTTTTTT.

The CDR3: CASSRDSYNEQFF. The CDR3 nucleotides are TGTGCCAGCAGCCGGGATTCTTACAATGAGCAGTTCTTC. J is TRBJ2-1 and V is TRBV14; D is unclear. The V and J ends lost 4 bases and 4 bases respectively, with 8 bases between them. CDR3 length: 13 residues. Germline CDR1 reads SGHDN; CDR2 reads FVKESK.

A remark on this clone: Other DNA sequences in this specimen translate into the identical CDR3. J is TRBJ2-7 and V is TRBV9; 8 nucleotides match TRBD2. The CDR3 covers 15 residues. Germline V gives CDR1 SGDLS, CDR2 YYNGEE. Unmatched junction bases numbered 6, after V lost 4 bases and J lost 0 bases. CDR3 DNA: TGTGCCAGCAGCCCCCGGGCGGGGGGCTCCTACGAGCAGTACTTC. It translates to CASSPRAGGSYEQYF.

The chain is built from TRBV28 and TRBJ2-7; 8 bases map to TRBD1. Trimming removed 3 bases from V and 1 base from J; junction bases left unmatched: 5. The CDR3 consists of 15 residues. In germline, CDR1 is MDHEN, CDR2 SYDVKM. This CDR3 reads CASSLRGDRSYEQYF. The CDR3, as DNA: TGTGCCAGCAGTTTGAGGGGGGACAGGTCCTACGAGCAGTACTTC. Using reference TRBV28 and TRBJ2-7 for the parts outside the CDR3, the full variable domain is DVKVTQSSRYLVKRTGEKVFLECVQDMDHENMFWYRQDPGLGLRLIYFSYDVKMKEKGDIPEGYSVSREKKERFSLILESASTNQTSMYLCASSLRGDRSYEQYFGPGTRLTVT.

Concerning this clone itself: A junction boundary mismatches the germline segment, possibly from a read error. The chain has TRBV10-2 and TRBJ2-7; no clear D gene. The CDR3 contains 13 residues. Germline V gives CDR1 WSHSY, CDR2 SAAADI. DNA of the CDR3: TGCGCCAGCAGTTCGATAGAAGGCTACGGGCAGTACTTC. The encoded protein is CASSSIEGYGQYF.

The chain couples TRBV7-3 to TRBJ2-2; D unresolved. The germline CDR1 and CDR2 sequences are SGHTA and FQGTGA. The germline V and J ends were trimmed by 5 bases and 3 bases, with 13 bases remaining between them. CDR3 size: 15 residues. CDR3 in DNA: TGTGCCAGCAGCCCCTCAAGTGCTTACACCGGGGAGCTGTTTTTT. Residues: CASSPSSAYTGELFF.

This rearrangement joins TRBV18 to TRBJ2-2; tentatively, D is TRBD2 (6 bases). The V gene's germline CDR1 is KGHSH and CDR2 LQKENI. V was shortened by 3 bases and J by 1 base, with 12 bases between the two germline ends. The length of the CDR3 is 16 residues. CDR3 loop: CASSPLTGVNTGELFF. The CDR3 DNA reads TGTGCCAGCTCACCTTTAACGGGGGTGAACACCGGGGAGCTGTTTTTT.

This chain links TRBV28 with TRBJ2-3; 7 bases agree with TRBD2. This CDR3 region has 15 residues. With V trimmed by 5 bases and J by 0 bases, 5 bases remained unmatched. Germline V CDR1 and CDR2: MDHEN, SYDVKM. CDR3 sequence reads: CASSEAGLSTDTQYF. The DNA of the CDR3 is TGTGCCAGCAGTGAAGCGGGACTTAGCACAGATACGCAGTATTTT.

CDR3 DNA sequence: TGCGCCAGCGCAGGAGAGACAGGGGCGAACTACAATGAGCAGTTCTTC. Protein: CASAGETGANYNEQFF. The chain has TRBV5-1 and TRBJ2-1; the match to TRBD1 covers 8 bases. The V gene end was trimmed by 7 bases and the J gene end by 3 bases; junction bases not matched to a gene: 12. The length of the CDR3 is 16 residues. Germline V gives CDR1 SGHRS, CDR2 YFSETQ.

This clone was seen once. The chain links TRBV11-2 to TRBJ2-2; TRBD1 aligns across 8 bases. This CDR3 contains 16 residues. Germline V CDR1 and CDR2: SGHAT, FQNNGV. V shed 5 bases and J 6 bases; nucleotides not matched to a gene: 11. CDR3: CASSPSGGRFSGELFF. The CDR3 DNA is TGTGCCAGCAGCCCCTCAGGGGGCCGGTTTTCCGGGGAGCTGTTTTTT.

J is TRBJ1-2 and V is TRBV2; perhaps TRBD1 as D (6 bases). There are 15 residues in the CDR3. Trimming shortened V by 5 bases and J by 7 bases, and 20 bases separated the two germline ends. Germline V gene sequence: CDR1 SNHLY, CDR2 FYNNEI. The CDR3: CASSLSKRGLSGYTF. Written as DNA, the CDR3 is TGTGCCAGCAGTCTCTCTAAAAGGGGGTTAAGTGGCTACACCTTC.

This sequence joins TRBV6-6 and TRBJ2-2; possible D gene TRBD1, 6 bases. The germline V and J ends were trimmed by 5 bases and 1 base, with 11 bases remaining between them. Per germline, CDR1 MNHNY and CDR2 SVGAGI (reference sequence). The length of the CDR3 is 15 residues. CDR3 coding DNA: TGTGCCAGCAGTCTCCCGACAGGGAACACCGGGGAGCTGTTTTTT. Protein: CASSLPTGNTGELFF.

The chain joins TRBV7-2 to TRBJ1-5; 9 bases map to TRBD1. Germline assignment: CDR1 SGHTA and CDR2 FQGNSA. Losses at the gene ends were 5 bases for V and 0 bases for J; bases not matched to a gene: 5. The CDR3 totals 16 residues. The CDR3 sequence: CASSPMGQGSNQPQHF. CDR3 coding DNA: TGTGCCAGCAGCCCGATGGGACAGGGTAGCAATCAGCCCCAGCATTTT.

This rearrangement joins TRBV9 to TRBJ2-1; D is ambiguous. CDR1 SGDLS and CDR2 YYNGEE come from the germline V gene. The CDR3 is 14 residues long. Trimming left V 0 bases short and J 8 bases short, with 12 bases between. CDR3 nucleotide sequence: TGTGCCAGCAGCGTAGACCAGTTCTTCGATGAGCAGTTCTTC. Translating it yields CASSVDQFFDEQFF.

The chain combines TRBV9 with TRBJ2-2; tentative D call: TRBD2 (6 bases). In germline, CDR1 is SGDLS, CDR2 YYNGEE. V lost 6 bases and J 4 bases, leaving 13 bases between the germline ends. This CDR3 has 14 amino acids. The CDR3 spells CASTFGGVTGELFF. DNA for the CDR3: TGTGCCAGCACATTTGGAGGGGTCACCGGGGAGCTGTTTTTT.

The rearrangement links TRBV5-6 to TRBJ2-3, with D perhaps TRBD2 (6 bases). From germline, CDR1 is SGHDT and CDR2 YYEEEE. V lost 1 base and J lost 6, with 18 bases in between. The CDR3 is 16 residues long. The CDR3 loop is CASSLLRDLIVDTQYF. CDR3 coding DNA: TGTGCCAGCAGCTTGTTGCGGGACTTAATAGTGGATACGCAGTATTTT.

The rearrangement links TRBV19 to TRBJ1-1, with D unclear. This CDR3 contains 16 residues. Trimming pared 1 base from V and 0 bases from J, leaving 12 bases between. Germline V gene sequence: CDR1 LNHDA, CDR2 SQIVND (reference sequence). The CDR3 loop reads CASSIGVGVMNTEAFF. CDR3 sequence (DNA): TGTGCCAGTAGTATAGGGGTAGGAGTGATGAACACTGAAGCTTTCTTT.

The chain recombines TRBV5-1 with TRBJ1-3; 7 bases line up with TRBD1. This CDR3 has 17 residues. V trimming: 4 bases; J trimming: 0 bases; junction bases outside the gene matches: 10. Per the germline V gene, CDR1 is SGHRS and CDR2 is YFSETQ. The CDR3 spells CASSPTPDRSSGNTIYF. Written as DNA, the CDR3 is TGCGCCAGCAGCCCAACTCCGGACAGGAGCTCTGGAAACACCATATATTTT.

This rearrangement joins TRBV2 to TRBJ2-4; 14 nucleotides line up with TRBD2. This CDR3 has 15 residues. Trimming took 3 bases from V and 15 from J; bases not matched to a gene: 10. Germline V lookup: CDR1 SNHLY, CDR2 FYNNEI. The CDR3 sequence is CASSDHGTSGRTGYF. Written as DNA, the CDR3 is TGTGCCAGCAGTGATCACGGGACTAGCGGGAGAACTGGGTACTTC.